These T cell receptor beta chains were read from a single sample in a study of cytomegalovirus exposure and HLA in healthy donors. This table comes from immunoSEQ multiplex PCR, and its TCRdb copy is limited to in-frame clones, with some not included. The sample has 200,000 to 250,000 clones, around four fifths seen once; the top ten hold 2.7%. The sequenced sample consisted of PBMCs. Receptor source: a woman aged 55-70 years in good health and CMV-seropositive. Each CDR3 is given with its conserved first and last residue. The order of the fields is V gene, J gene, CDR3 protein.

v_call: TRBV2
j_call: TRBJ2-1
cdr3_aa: CASSALGGAGNEQFF

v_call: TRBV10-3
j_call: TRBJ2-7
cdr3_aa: CAISDGQGNEQYF

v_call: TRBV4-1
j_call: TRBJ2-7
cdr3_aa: CASSHPRGRDSHSYEQYF

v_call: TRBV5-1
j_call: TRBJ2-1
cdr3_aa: CASSLTGQAYNEQFF

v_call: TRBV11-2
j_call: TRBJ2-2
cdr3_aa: CASSFFSGAGELFF

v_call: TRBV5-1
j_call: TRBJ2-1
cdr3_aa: CASSLQGYNEQFF

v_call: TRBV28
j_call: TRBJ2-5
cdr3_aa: CASSPPPPGPQETQYF

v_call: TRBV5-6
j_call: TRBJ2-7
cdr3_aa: CASSNGLTYEQYF

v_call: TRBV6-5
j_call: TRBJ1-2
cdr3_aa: CASSPTGTYGYTF

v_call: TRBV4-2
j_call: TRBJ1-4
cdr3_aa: CASSQNAGTGQEKLFF

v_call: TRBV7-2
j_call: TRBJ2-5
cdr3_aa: CASSLALLETQYF

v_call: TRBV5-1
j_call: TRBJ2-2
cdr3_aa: CASSFNRELAGELFF

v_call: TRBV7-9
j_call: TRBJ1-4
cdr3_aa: CASTPTGVNEKLFF

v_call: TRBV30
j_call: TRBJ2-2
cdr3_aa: CAWLAGLGGELFF

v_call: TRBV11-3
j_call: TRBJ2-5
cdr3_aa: CASSSGQGGETQYF

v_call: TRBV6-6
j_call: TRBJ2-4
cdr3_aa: CASTEGVQGKNIQYF

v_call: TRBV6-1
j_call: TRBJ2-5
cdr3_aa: CASSDGGVETQYF

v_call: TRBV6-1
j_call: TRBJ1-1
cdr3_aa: CASSGTGVGPQVTEAFF

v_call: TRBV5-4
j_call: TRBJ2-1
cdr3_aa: CASSLDAGLYNEQFF

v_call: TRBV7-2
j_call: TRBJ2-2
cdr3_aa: CASSLSVAGGLVAGELFF

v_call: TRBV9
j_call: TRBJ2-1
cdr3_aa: CASSVAGLDNEQFF

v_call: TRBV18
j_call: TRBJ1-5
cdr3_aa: CASSPAGDNQPQHF

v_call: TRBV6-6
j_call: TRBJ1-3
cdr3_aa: CASRAGNANTIYF

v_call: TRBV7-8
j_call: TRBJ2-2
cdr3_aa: CASSSLAGELFF